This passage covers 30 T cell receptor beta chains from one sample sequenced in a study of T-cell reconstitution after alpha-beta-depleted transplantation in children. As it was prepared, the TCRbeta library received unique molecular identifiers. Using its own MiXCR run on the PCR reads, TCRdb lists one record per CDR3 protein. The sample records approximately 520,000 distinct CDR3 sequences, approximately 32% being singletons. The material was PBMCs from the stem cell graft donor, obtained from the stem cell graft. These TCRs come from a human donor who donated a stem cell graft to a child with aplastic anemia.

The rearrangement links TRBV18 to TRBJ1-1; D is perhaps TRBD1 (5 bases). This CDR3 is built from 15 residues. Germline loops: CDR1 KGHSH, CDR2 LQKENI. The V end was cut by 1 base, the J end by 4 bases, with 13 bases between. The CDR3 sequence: CASSPLMGESTEAFF. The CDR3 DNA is TGTGCCAGCTCACCACTTATGGGGGAGAGCACTGAAGCTTTCTTT.

The CDR3, as DNA: TGTGCCAGCAGCTCCCGGATGTCCTACGAGCAGTACTTC. It is translated as CASSSRMSYEQYF. The V call is TRBV7-2, the J call TRBJ2-7; no firm D call. The V gene's germline CDR1 is SGHTA and CDR2 FQGNSA. Between the trimmed V and J ends, which lost 4 bases and 1 base, there was a span of 8 bases. The CDR3 extends over 13 amino acids.

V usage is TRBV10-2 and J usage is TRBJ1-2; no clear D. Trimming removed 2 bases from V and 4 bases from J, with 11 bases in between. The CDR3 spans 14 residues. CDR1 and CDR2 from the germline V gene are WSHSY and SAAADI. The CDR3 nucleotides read TGCGCCAGCAGTGAGCTCACAGCTGGCTATGGCTACACCTTC. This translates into CASSELTAGYGYTF.

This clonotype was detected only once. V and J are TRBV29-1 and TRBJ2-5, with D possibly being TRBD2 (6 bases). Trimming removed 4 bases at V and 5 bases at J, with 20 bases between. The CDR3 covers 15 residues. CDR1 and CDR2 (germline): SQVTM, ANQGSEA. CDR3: CSVVGRASAHETQYF. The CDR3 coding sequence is TGCAGCGTTGTCGGGAGAGCTAGCGCTCACGAGACCCAGTACTTC.

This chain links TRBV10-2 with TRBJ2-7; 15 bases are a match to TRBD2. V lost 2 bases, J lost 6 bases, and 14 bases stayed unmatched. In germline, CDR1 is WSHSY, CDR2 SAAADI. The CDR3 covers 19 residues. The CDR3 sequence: CASSEPPGLAGGRRGEQYV. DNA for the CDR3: TGCGCCAGCAGTGAGCCTCCGGGACTAGCGGGAGGACGTCGTGGCGAGCAGTACGTC.

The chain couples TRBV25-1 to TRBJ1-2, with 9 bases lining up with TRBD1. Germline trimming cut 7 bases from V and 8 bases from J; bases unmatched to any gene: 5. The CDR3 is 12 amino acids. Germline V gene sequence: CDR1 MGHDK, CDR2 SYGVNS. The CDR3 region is CASNTGGGGYTF. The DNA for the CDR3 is TGTGCCAGCAATACAGGGGGCGGCGGCTACACCTTC.

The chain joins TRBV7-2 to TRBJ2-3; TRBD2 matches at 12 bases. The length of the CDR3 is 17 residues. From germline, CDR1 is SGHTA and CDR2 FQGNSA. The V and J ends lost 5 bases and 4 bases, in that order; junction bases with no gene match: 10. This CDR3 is CASSQSPSGRASDTQYF. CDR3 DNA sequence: TGTGCCAGCAGCCAGTCACCTAGCGGGAGGGCCTCAGATACGCAGTATTTT. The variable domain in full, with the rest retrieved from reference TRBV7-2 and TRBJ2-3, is GAGVSQSPSNKVTEKGKDVELRCDPISGHTALYWYRQSLGQGLEFLIYFQGNSAPDKSGLPSDRFSAERTGGSVSTLTIQRTQQEDSAVYLCASSQSPSGRASDTQYFGPGTRLTVL.

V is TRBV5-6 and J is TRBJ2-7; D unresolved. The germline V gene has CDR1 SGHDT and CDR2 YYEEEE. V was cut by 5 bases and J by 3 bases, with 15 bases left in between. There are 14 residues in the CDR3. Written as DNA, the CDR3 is TGTGCCAGCAGTCAGGTTGGACGCGGCTACGAGCAGTACTTC. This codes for CASSQVGRGYEQYF.

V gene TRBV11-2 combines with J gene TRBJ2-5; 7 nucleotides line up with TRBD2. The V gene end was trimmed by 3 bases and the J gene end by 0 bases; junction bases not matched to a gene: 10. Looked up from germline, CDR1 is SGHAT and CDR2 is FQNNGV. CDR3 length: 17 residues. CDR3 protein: CASSFGRGRRDQETQYF. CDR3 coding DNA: TGTGCCAGCAGCTTTGGGAGGGGCAGGAGGGACCAAGAGACCCAGTACTTC. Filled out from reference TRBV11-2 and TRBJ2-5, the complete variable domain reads EAGVAQSPRYKIIEKRQSVAFWCNPISGHATLYWYQQILGQGPKLLIQFQNNGVVDDSQLPKDRFSAERLKGVDSTLKIQPAKLEDSAVYLCASSFGRGRRDQETQYFGPGTRLLVL.

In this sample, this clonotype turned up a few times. The CDR3 protein is CSALWGGSGAGNTQYF. The CDR3 coding sequence is TGCAGTGCTCTCTGGGGAGGGTCTGGGGCGGGGAACACGCAGTATTTT. V and J are TRBV20-1 and TRBJ2-3; TRBD2 matches 7 bases. The CDR3 spans 16 residues. The germline V gene has CDR1 DFQATT and CDR2 SNEGSKA (reference sequence). Trimming took 5 bases from V and 9 from J; bases not matched to a gene: 20.

The CDR3 is CATSRERPSTNEKLFF. The DNA of the CDR3 is TGTGCCACCAGCAGAGAACGGCCTTCAACTAATGAAAAACTGTTTTTT. This chain uses TRBV15 with TRBJ1-4; no clear D gene. V lost 0 bases, J lost 0 bases, and 8 bases lay in between. This CDR3 has 16 amino acids. Germline CDR1 reads LNHNV; CDR2 reads YYDKDF (reference sequence).

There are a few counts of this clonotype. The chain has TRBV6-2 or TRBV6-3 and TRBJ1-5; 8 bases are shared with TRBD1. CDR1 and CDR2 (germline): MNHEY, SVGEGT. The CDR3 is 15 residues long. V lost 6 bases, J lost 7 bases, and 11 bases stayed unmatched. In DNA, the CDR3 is TGTGCCAGCAGCTGGGACGACAGGGGCGGGCAGCCCCAGCATTTT. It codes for CASSWDDRGGQPQHF.

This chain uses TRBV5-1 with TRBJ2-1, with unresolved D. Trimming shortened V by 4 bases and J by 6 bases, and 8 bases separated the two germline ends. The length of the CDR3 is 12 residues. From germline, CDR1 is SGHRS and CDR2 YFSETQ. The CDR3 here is CASSPLFNEQFF. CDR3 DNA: TGCGCCAGCAGCCCCCTTTTCAATGAGCAGTTCTTC.

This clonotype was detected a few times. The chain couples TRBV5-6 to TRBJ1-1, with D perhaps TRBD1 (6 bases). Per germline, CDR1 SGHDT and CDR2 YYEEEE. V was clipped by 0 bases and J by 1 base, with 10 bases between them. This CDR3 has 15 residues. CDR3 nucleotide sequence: TGTGCCAGCAGCTTGGCGGGGGGCCGGAACACTGAAGCTTTCTTT. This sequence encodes CASSLAGGRNTEAFF.

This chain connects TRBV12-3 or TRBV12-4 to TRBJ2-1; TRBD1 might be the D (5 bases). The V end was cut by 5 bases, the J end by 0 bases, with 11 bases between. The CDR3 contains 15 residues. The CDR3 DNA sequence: TGTGCCAGCAGTCAGACAGATTCCTCCTACAATGAGCAGTTCTTC. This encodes CASSQTDSSYNEQFF.

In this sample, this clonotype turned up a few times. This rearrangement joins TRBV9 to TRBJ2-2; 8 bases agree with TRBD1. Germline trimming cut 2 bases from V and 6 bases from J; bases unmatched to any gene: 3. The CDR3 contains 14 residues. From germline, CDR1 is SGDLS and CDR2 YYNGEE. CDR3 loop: CASSVDRGAGELFF. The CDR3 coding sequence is TGTGCCAGCAGCGTTGACAGGGGTGCCGGGGAGCTGTTTTTT. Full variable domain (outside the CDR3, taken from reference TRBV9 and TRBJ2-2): DSGVTQTPKHLITATGQRVTLRCSPRSGDLSVYWYQQSLDQGLQFLIQYYNGEERAKGNILERFSAQQFPDLHSELNLSSLELGDSALYFCASSVDRGAGELFFGEGSRLTVL.

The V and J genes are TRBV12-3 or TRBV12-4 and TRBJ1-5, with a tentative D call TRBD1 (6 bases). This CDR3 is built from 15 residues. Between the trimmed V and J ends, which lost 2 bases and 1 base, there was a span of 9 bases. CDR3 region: CASSLQGSSNQPQHF. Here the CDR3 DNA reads TGTGCCAGCAGTTTACAGGGGAGCAGCAATCAGCCCCAGCATTTT.

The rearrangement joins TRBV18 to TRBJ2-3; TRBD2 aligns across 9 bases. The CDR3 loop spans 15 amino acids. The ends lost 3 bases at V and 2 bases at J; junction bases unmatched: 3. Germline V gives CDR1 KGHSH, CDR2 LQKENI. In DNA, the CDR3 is TGTGCCAGCTCACCCCTAGCGGGGTTCACAGATACGCAGTATTTT. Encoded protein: CASSPLAGFTDTQYF. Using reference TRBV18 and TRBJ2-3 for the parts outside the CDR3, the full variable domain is NAGVMQNPRHLVRRRGQEARLRCSPMKGHSHVYWYRQLPEEGLKFMVYLQKENIIDESGMPKERFSAEFPKEGPSILRIQQVVRGDSAAYFCASSPLAGFTDTQYFGPGTRLTVL.

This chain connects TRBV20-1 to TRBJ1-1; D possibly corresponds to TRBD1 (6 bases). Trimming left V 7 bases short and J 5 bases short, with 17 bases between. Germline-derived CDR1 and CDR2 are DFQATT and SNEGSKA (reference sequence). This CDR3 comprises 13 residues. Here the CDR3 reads CSVRGGERTEAFF. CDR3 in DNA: TGCAGTGTCAGAGGGGGAGAAAGAACTGAAGCTTTCTTT.

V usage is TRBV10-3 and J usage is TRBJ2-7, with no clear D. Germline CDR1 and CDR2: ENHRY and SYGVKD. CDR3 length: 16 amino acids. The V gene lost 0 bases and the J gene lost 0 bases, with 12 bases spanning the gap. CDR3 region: CAISESTQASSYEQYF. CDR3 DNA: TGTGCCATCAGTGAGTCAACTCAGGCTAGCTCCTACGAGCAGTACTTC.

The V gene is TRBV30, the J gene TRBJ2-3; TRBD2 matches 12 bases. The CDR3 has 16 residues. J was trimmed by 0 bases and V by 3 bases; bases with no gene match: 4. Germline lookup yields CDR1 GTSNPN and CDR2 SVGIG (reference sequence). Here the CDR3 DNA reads TGTGCCTGGAGCCGAGGGACTAGCGGGAGCACAGATACGCAGTATTTT. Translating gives CAWSRGTSGSTDTQYF.

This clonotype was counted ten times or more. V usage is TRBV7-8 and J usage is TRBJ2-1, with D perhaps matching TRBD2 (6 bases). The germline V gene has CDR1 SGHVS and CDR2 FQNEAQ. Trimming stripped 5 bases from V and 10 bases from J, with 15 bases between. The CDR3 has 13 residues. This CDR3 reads CASSGGGRDEQFF. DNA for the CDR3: TGTGCCAGCAGCGGGGGAGGTAGGGACGAGCAGTTCTTC. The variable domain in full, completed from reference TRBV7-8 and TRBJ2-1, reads GAGVSQSPRYKVAKRGQDVALRCDPISGHVSLFWYQQALGQGPEFLTYFQNEAQLDKSGLPSDRFFAERPEGSVSTLKIQRTQQEDSAVYLCASSGGGRDEQFFGPGTRLTVL.

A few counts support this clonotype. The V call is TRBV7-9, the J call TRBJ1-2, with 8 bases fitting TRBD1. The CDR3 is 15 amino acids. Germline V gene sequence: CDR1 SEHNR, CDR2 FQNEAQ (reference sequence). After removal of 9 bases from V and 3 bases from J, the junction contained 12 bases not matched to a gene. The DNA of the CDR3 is TGTGCCAGTACGCAGGACAGGGTAGAGGACTATGGCTACACCTTC. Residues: CASTQDRVEDYGYTF.

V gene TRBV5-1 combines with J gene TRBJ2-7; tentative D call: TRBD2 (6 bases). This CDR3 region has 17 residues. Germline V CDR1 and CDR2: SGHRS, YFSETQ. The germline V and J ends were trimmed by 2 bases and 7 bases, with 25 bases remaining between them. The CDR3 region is CASSLGDGGPTGGEQYF. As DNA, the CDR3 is TGCGCCAGCAGCTTAGGTGACGGCGGGCCCACCGGGGGAGAGCAGTACTTC.

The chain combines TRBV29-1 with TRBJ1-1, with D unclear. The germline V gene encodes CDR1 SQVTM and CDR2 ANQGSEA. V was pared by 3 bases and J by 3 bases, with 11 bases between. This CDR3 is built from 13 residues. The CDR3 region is CSVEVSRDTEAFF. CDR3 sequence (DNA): TGCAGCGTTGAGGTATCCCGGGACACTGAAGCTTTCTTT.

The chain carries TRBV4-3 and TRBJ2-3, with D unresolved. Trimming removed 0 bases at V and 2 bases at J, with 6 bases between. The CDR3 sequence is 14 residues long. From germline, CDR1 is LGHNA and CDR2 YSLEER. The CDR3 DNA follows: TGCGCCAGCAGCCAAGATCTCCTCACAGATACGCAGTATTTT. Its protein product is CASSQDLLTDTQYF.

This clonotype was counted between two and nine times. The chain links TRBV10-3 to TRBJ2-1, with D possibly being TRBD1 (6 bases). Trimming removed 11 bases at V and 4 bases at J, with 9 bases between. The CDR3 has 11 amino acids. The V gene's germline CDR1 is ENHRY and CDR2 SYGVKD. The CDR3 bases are TGTGCCTCCACAGGGTACAATGAGCAGTTCTTC. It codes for CASTGYNEQFF.

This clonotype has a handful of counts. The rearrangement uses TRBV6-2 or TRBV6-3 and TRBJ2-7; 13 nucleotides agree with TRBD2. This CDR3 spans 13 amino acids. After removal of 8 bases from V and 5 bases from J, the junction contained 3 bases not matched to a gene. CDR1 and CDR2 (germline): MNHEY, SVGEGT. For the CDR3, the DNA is TGTGCCAGCCGGACTAGCGGGAGTCACGAGCAGTACGTC. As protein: CASRTSGSHEQYV.

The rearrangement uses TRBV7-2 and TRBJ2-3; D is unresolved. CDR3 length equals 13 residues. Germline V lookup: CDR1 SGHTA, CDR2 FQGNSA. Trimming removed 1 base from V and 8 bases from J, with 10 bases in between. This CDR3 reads CASSLGVGTTQYF. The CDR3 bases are TGTGCCAGCAGCTTAGGCGTCGGCACTACGCAGTATTTT.

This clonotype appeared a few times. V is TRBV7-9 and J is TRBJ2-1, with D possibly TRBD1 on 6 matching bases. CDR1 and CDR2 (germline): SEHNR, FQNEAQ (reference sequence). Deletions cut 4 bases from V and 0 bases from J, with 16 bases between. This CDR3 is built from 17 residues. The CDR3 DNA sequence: TGTGCCAGCAGCTCAAAACAGGGCGAAAGCTCCTACAATGAGCAGTTCTTC. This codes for CASSSKQGESSYNEQFF.